This is a list of T cell receptor beta chains from one sample in a study of blood T cell repertoires in COVID-19. Sequencing used immunoSEQ multiplex PCR; TCRdb keeps in-frame clones, though not all of them. The sample lists some 160,000 clones; about 80% were seen once. Sequencing was carried out using PBMCs or T cells enriched from blood (not recorded which). These receptors originate from a woman between 65 and 79 years old in a cohort exposed to, infected with or recovered from COVID-19 (not recorded which). Both conserved end residues are part of each CDR3. D genes are given only for firm matches. Size is stated for part of the rows, as once, few or many counts, or as a class when the clone is expanded.

V gene	J gene	clone size	D gene	CDR3 protein	CDR3 DNA
TRBV30	TRBJ2-3	NA	NA	CAWNRESDTQYF	TGTGCCTGGAACAGGGAGTCAGATACGCAGTATTTT
TRBV6-5	TRBJ1-3	NA	NA	CASRVTGGNTIYF	TGTGCCAGCAGGGTGACGGGTGGAAACACCATATATTTT
TRBV3-1/TRBV3-2	TRBJ1-2	NA	TRBD1	CASSHPGQGWKSYTF	TGTGCCAGCAGCCACCCGGGACAGGGTTGGAAAAGCTACACCTTC
TRBV12-3/TRBV12-4	TRBJ2-7	NA	TRBD2	CASSSGTSGFQYF	TGTGCCAGCAGTTCCGGGACTAGCGGGTTCCAGTACTTC
TRBV2	TRBJ2-3	NA	NA	CASGYTTDTQYF	TGTGCCAGCGGTTACACCACAGATACGCAGTATTTT
TRBV5-1	TRBJ1-5	few	NA	CASRTHINQPQHF	TGCGCCAGCAGGACACACATCAATCAGCCCCAGCATTTT
TRBV28	TRBJ1-2	NA	NA	CASSLPLNYGYTF	TGTGCCAGCAGTTTACCCTTAAACTATGGCTACACCTTC
TRBV21-1	TRBJ1-5	NA	NA	CASSNRGSKRSNQPQHF	TGTGCCAGCAGCAATCGGGGATCGAAGCGTAGCAATCAGCCCCAGCATTTT
TRBV5-1	TRBJ1-6	few	NA	CASSLFSGFEDSPLHF	TGCGCCAGCAGCTTGTTTTCGGGATTCGAGGATTCACCCCTCCACTTT
TRBV2	TRBJ1-3	many	NA	CASSFSGGAGNTIYF	TGTGCCAGCAGTTTCTCCGGAGGAGCCGGAAACACCATATATTTT
TRBV6-5	TRBJ1-2	NA	TRBD1	CASSYAAGGSYGYTF	TGTGCCAGCAGTTACGCGGCAGGGGGCAGCTATGGCTACACCTTC
TRBV11-3	TRBJ1-1	NA	NA	CASSLSGVNTEAFF	TGTGCCAGCAGCTTATCAGGGGTGAACACTGAAGCTTTCTTT
TRBV7-8	TRBJ1-5	NA	NA	CASSFELGAGTQHF	TGTGCCAGCAGCTTTGAATTAGGGGCAGGGACCCAGCATTTT
TRBV5-5	TRBJ2-1	NA	NA	CASSSPLHEQFF	TGTGCCAGCAGCTCCCCTCTCCATGAGCAGTTCTTC
TRBV2	TRBJ1-6	few	TRBD1	CASKTGANSPLHF	TGTGCCAGCAAGACAGGGGCTAATTCACCCCTCCACTTT
TRBV6-5	TRBJ1-1	NA	NA	CASSPIRGANTEAFF	TGTGCCAGCAGCCCCATCCGGGGGGCGAACACTGAAGCTTTCTTT
TRBV5-5	TRBJ1-4	few	NA	CASSLGGSWEEKLFF	TGTGCCAGCAGCTTGGGTGGGTCCTGGGAGGAAAAACTGTTTTTT
TRBV28	TRBJ2-7	NA	NA	CATTTTTATYEQYF	TGTGCCACAACCACTACGACGGCCACCTACGAGCAGTACTTC
TRBV5-6	TRBJ2-1	NA	TRBD2	CASSLGGLAGVNEQFF	TGTGCCAGCAGTCTGGGGGGACTAGCGGGAGTGAATGAGCAGTTCTTC
TRBV5-1	TRBJ2-1	few	TRBD1	CASSPQGDNEQFF	TGCGCCAGCAGCCCTCAGGGGGACAATGAGCAGTTCTTC
TRBV19	TRBJ2-7	NA	TRBD2	CASSGPGVWTSWDEQYF	TGTGCCAGTAGTGGCCCGGGGGTCTGGACTAGCTGGGACGAGCAGTACTTC
TRBV5-1	TRBJ2-1	NA	NA	CASTLQGSTSYNEQFF	TGCGCCAGCACCCTTCAAGGGAGTACGTCCTACAATGAGCAGTTCTTC
TRBV2	TRBJ2-5	NA	NA	CASSVWGDLYF	TGTGCCAGCAGTGTCTGGGGGGACTTATACTTC
TRBV10-1	TRBJ2-1	NA	NA	CASSESGSHRSYNEQFF	TGCGCCAGCAGTGAGTCCGGGAGTCATAGATCCTACAATGAGCAGTTCTTC
TRBV19	TRBJ1-1	NA	NA	CASRAGANVNTEAFF	TGTGCCAGCAGGGCAGGGGCCAACGTCAACACTGAAGCTTTCTTT
TRBV7-3	TRBJ2-1	NA	NA	CASSSQGNEQFF	TGTGCCAGCAGCTCACAGGGAAATGAGCAGTTCTTC
TRBV3-1/TRBV3-2	TRBJ1-6	NA	TRBD1	CASTATGVGNSPLHF	TGTGCCAGCACTGCTACAGGGGTAGGGAATTCACCCCTCCACTTT
TRBV5-1	TRBJ1-3	NA	NA	CASSLEVGAFSGNTIYF	TGCGCCAGCAGCTTGGAGGTAGGAGCGTTCTCTGGAAACACCATATATTTT
TRBV18	TRBJ2-5	NA	NA	CASSPGQVQETQYF	TGTGCCAGCTCACCAGGGCAGGTTCAAGAGACCCAGTACTTC
TRBV15	TRBJ2-7	NA	NA	CATSRDTTYEQYF	TGTGCCACCAGCAGGGACACCACCTACGAGCAGTACTTC
TRBV5-6	TRBJ2-7	NA	NA	CASSLDDKTYEQYF	TGTGCCAGCAGCTTGGACGACAAAACCTACGAGCAGTACTTC
TRBV7-2	TRBJ2-5	NA	TRBD2	CASSPNPIAGGPRETQYF	TGTGCCAGCAGCCCCAACCCCATAGCGGGAGGGCCGAGGGAGACCCAGTACTTC
TRBV27	TRBJ1-2	NA	TRBD1	CASARAGGAYYGYTF	TGTGCCAGTGCCCGGGCAGGGGGCGCGTACTATGGCTACACCTTC
TRBV5-1	TRBJ1-4	NA	NA	CASSPQGITNEKLFF	TGCGCCAGCAGCCCACAGGGTATCACTAATGAAAAACTGTTTTTT
TRBV7-2	TRBJ1-3	NA	NA	CASSPGSGNTIYF	TGTGCCAGCAGCCCAGGTTCTGGAAACACCATATATTTT
TRBV5-6	TRBJ2-2	NA	NA	CASGRTAGELFF	TGTGCCAGCGGCCGGACTGCCGGGGAGCTGTTTTTT
TRBV5-1	TRBJ2-3	NA	TRBD2	CASSFGLAGVEDTQYF	TGCGCCAGCAGCTTTGGACTAGCGGGAGTGGAAGATACGCAGTATTTT
TRBV5-1	TRBJ2-5	NA	TRBD2	CASSHDYGLAGGGETQYF	TGCGCCAGCAGCCACGATTACGGACTAGCGGGAGGGGGGGAGACCCAGTACTTC
TRBV6-1	TRBJ2-1	few	NA	CASSEQAHNEQFF	TGTGCCAGCAGTGAACAGGCCCACAATGAGCAGTTCTTC
TRBV3-1/TRBV3-2	TRBJ2-1	NA	NA	CASSLSRGVSGEQFF	TGTGCCAGCAGCCTCTCACGGGGTGTCAGCGGCGAGCAGTTCTTC
TRBV7-8	TRBJ1-6	few	TRBD1	CASSLKTLDRGFRSPLHF	TGTGCCAGCAGCTTGAAAACCCTGGACAGGGGATTTCGGTCACCCCTCCACTTT
TRBV7-9	TRBJ1-4	NA	TRBD1	CASSFPRQGTGEKLFF	TGTGCCAGCAGCTTCCCCCGGCAAGGGACAGGTGAAAAACTGTTTTTT
TRBV29-1	TRBJ2-7	NA	TRBD2	CSVSPGLAGTYEQYF	TGCAGCGTTAGCCCAGGACTAGCGGGGACCTACGAGCAGTACTTC
TRBV24-1	TRBJ1-5	NA	TRBD1	CATSDSGTGLIEPQHF	TGTGCCACCAGTGATTCGGGGACAGGGCTGATTGAGCCCCAGCATTTT
TRBV15	TRBJ1-4	NA	NA	CATSRGRGAGEKLFF	TGTGCCACCAGCAGAGGGCGAGGGGCGGGGGAAAAACTGTTTTTT
TRBV19	TRBJ1-5	NA	TRBD1	CASSTGTGSISPGHRPSQHF	TGTGCCAGTAGTACTGGGACAGGGTCAATCAGCCCCGGTCACCGTCCTTCCCAGCATTTT
TRBV7-3	TRBJ2-1	once	TRBD1	CASSPQGALTYNEQFF	TGTGCCAGCAGCCCCCAGGGGGCCCTTACCTACAATGAGCAGTTCTTC
TRBV30	TRBJ2-3	NA	NA	CAWSAGGDTQYF	TGTGCCTGGAGCGCAGGAGGAGATACGCAGTATTTT